Below are 32 T cell receptor beta chains sequenced from a single sample in a study of CD8 T cells in Susac syndrome. RNA amounts of about 0.5 to 1 ug underwent reverse transcription with random hexamers. Using its own MiXCR run on the immunoSEQ multiplex PCR reads, TCRdb lists one record per CDR3 protein. The sample includes around 190,000 distinct CDR3 sequences, roughly 96% seen only once; the top ten take 0.15% to 0.2%. The sequenced sample consisted of CD8+ T cells from PBMCs. The receptors were sampled from a human donor with multiple sclerosis.

This chain connects TRBV28 to TRBJ2-1; D may be TRBD2 (6 bases). V lost 4 bases, J lost 1 base, and 17 bases lay in between. CDR3 length: 17 residues. In germline, CDR1 is MDHEN, CDR2 SYDVKM. CDR3 coding DNA: TGTGCCAGCAGTTGGTCCCCCGGCGGGGCGTCCTACAATGAGCAGTTCTTC. Encoded protein: CASSWSPGGASYNEQFF.

The rearrangement joins TRBV7-9 to TRBJ2-5; 8 nucleotides agree with TRBD1. Germline V lookup: CDR1 SEHNR, CDR2 FQNEAQ (reference sequence). CDR3 length: 17 amino acids. J lost 4 bases, V lost 8 bases, and 18 bases had no gene match. The CDR3 sequence is CASAPGDRLLGTETQYF. The CDR3 DNA reads TGTGCCAGCGCGCCCGGGGACAGGCTGTTAGGGACAGAGACCCAGTACTTC.

This chain connects TRBV20-1 to TRBJ2-7, with D tentatively TRBD2 (5 bases). This CDR3 is 12 amino acids long. Trimming took 3 bases from V and 4 from J, leaving 10 bases between them. Germline V gene lookup returns CDR1 DFQATT and CDR2 SNEGSKA (reference sequence). The CDR3 region is CSASLSGYEQYF. The CDR3 DNA reads TGCAGTGCTAGCTTGTCGGGATACGAGCAGTACTTC.

The chain recombines TRBV20-1 with TRBJ2-7, with D unresolved. This CDR3 has 12 residues. Per the germline V gene, CDR1 is DFQATT and CDR2 is SNEGSKA (reference sequence). V gave up 3 bases and J gave up 1 base, with 7 bases separating them. The CDR3 is CSASGSSYEQYF. CDR3 DNA sequence: TGCAGTGCTAGCGGCTCATCCTACGAGCAGTACTTC.

The chain links TRBV7-9 to TRBJ2-5; D might be TRBD1 (6 bases). Germline V gene lookup returns CDR1 SEHNR and CDR2 FQNEAQ (reference sequence). This CDR3 has 13 residues. Trimming cost V 10 bases and J 2 bases, with 14 bases left between them. This CDR3 reads CATRRTEQETQYF. DNA of the CDR3: TGTGCCACCCGGCGGACAGAGCAAGAGACCCAGTACTTC. Using reference TRBV7-9 and TRBJ2-5 for the parts outside the CDR3, the full variable domain is DTGVSQNPRHKITKRGQNVTFRCDPISEHNRLYWYRQTLGQGPEFLTYFQNEAQLEKSRLLSDRFSAERPKGSFSTLEIQRTEQGDSAMYLCATRRTEQETQYFGPGTRLLVL.

This sequence joins TRBV29-1 and TRBJ1-1; D is unresolved. This CDR3 comprises 14 residues. V lost 0 bases and J 4 bases, leaving 12 bases between the germline ends. The germline V gene has CDR1 SQVTM and CDR2 ANQGSEA. This CDR3 reads CSVEDHGAVTEAFF. DNA for the CDR3: TGCAGCGTTGAAGATCACGGCGCGGTCACTGAAGCTTTCTTT.

V usage is TRBV7-9 and J usage is TRBJ2-3; 14 bases are a match to TRBD2. The ends lost 8 bases at V and 2 bases at J; junction bases unmatched: 3. CDR1 and CDR2 (germline): SEHNR, FQNEAQ (reference sequence). This CDR3 is built from 15 residues. In DNA form, the CDR3 reads TGTGCCAGCGGGACTAGCGGGGGATACACAGATACGCAGTATTTT. Translated, it gives CASGTSGGYTDTQYF.

In DNA form, the CDR3 reads TGTGCCAGCAGTTCCTACGAAGCTTTCTTT. Translating it yields CASSSYEAFF. The V call is TRBV28, the J call TRBJ1-1; D is unclear. The V gene's germline CDR1 is MDHEN and CDR2 SYDVKM. V was clipped by 4 bases and J by 8 bases, with 5 bases between them. There are 10 residues in the CDR3.

The chain employs TRBV4-1 and TRBJ1-1; D gene ambiguous. The V end lost 0 bases, the J end lost 4 bases, and 12 bases lay between the germline ends. This CDR3 is built from 15 residues. Germline V gene sequence: CDR1 MGHRA, CDR2 YSYEKL. As DNA, the CDR3 is TGCGCCAGCAGCCAAGATATCAGGTCCTTCACTGAAGCTTTCTTT. This encodes CASSQDIRSFTEAFF.

The J gene is TRBJ2-7, the V gene TRBV13, with 7 bases aligning to TRBD2. Germline CDR1 and CDR2: PRHDT and FYEKMQ (reference sequence). The CDR3 runs to 13 residues. V dropped 3 bases and J dropped 7; count of bases not matched to a gene: 6. CDR3 bases: TGTGCCAGCAGCTTTTACGGGGGGAGAGAGCAGTACTTC. Translation: CASSFYGGREQYF.

This rearrangement joins TRBV20-1 to TRBJ2-7, with D possibly matching TRBD1 (6 bases). CDR1 and CDR2 from the germline V gene are DFQATT and SNEGSKA (reference sequence). The length of the CDR3 is 15 residues. With 0 bases removed from V and 2 bases from J, the gap between germline ends came to 14 bases. The CDR3 sequence is CSAREGEQGAYEQYF. CDR3 DNA sequence: TGCAGTGCTAGAGAGGGGGAACAGGGAGCCTACGAGCAGTACTTC.

The chain couples TRBV3-1 to TRBJ2-7; D remains ambiguous. The CDR3 totals 15 residues. Germline CDR1 is LGHDT and CDR2 is YNNKEL (reference sequence). Trimming took off 4 bases at V and 6 bases at J, with 19 bases between the two ends. CDR3 loop: CASSPLPAAPLEQYF. CDR3 coding DNA: TGTGCCAGCAGCCCGCTGCCAGCAGCACCTCTCGAGCAGTACTTC.

The CDR3 loop reads CASSYNRREAFF. CDR3 bases: TGTGCCAGCAGTTACAACAGACGTGAAGCTTTCTTT. V is TRBV7-9 and J is TRBJ1-1, with D unclear. The CDR3 is 12 residues long. The V end lost 6 bases, the J end lost 7 bases, and 12 bases lay between the germline ends. Germline loops: CDR1 SEHNR, CDR2 FQNEAQ (reference sequence).

The chain has TRBV7-2 and TRBJ2-7, with TRBD2 matching 7 bases. The CDR3 loop spans 14 amino acids. Trimming removed 5 bases from V and 11 bases from J; junction bases left unmatched: 15. CDR1 is SGHTA, CDR2 FQGNSA, per germline. The CDR3 region has the DNA TGTGCCAGCAGCAAAGCTGGCGGGGGATCCACGGAGTACTTC. Its translation: CASSKAGGGSTEYF.

This rearrangement joins TRBV20-1 to TRBJ1-2, with D possibly TRBD1 on 5 matching bases. Germline CDR1 reads DFQATT; CDR2 reads SNEGSKA (reference sequence). The CDR3 sequence is 13 residues long. V was clipped by 5 bases and J by 6 bases, with 16 bases between them. The CDR3 DNA follows: TGCAGTGCTCTACCCCGGGACTTCCATGGCTACACCTTC. Translated: CSALPRDFHGYTF.

This chain joins TRBV7-9 and TRBJ1-1, with TRBD1 matching over 8 bases. The CDR3 length is 15 residues. Germline V gene lookup returns CDR1 SEHNR and CDR2 FQNEAQ (reference sequence). The trim removed 6 bases at V and 1 base at J, leaving 7 bases unmatched. The CDR3 DNA is TGTGCCAGCAGATCCACCGGGACAGGGAACACTGAAGCTTTCTTT. It translates to CASRSTGTGNTEAFF.

The chain is built from TRBV15 and TRBJ2-1, with D unresolved. The germline gives CDR1 LNHNV, CDR2 YYDKDF (reference sequence). This CDR3 spans 14 amino acids. Trimming took off 1 base at V and 6 bases at J, with 10 bases between the two ends. The CDR3 loop reads CATSRGPKVNEQFF. CDR3 DNA sequence: TGTGCCACCAGCAGAGGTCCCAAGGTCAATGAGCAGTTCTTC.

The V gene is TRBV6-6, the J gene TRBJ2-1, with D perhaps matching TRBD1 (6 bases). Trimming removed 5 bases at V and 4 bases at J, with 18 bases between. Looked up from germline, CDR1 is MNHNY and CDR2 is SVGAGI (reference sequence). The CDR3 covers 16 residues. CDR3 nucleotides: TGTGCCAGCAGTACCTACAGACAGGCCGCATACAATGAGCAGTTCTTC. This encodes CASSTYRQAAYNEQFF.

The rearrangement uses TRBV20-1 and TRBJ2-1, with D perhaps TRBD1 (6 bases). Germline CDR1 DFQATT, CDR2 SNEGSKA (reference sequence). The CDR3 consists of 15 residues. V was trimmed by 2 bases and J by 3 bases, leaving 14 bases between them. CDR3 loop: CSARPWGQSYNEQFF. The CDR3 coding sequence is TGCAGTGCTAGACCGTGGGGGCAGAGCTACAATGAGCAGTTCTTC.

The chain couples TRBV5-1 to TRBJ2-1; TRBD2 might be the D (5 bases). CDR3 size: 14 residues. Germline V CDR1 and CDR2: SGHRS, YFSETQ. Trimming cost V 0 bases and J 4 bases, with 8 bases left between them. The CDR3 nucleotides read TGCGCCAGCAGCTTGGCCAGACTATACAATGAGCAGTTCTTC. Its translation: CASSLARLYNEQFF.

Here the CDR3 DNA reads TGTGCCAGTAGTATTGCGGCAGACGCTTCTGGCCCTAGCAATCAGCCCCAGCATTTT. Protein: CASSIAADASGPSNQPQHF. This chain joins TRBV19 and TRBJ1-5; the D is unclear. Germline CDR1 is LNHDA and CDR2 is SQIVND (reference sequence). The CDR3 runs to 19 residues. V was clipped by 3 bases and J by 0 bases, with 21 bases between them.

V and J are TRBV20-1 and TRBJ2-5, with a weak D call TRBD2 (5 bases). This CDR3 region has 14 residues. CDR1 is DFQATT and CDR2 is SNEGSKA in the germline V gene (reference sequence). Trimming removed 5 bases from V and 2 bases from J, with 15 bases in between. CDR3 sequence (DNA): TGCAGTGCTGCGGGCTGGACGGAGCAAGAGACCCAGTACTTC. Protein product: CSAAGWTEQETQYF.

The genes are TRBV27 and TRBJ2-1; D gene uncertain. CDR3 length: 14 amino acids. The V gene's germline CDR1 is MNHEY and CDR2 SMNVEV (reference sequence). With 2 bases removed from V and 6 bases from J, the gap between germline ends came to 11 bases. The CDR3 DNA sequence: TGTGCCAGCAGTTTAACCCCTAGAAGCAATGAGCAGTTCTTC. Residues: CASSLTPRSNEQFF.

This chain links TRBV7-9 with TRBJ2-1; 8 nucleotides align to TRBD2. This CDR3 has 15 residues. Losses at the gene ends were 5 bases for V and 7 bases for J; bases not matched to a gene: 10. Germline CDR1 SEHNR, CDR2 FQNEAQ (reference sequence). The CDR3 region is CASSPWGSGDNEQFF. DNA of the CDR3: TGTGCCAGCAGCCCTTGGGGTAGCGGGGATAATGAGCAGTTCTTC.

The chain employs TRBV20-1 and TRBJ2-1; D is undetermined. Trimming took 3 bases from V and 0 from J, leaving 9 bases between them. Germline lookup yields CDR1 DFQATT and CDR2 SNEGSKA (reference sequence). CDR3 length: 14 amino acids. The CDR3 DNA is TGCAGTGCTAGTAGCCGTAGCTCCTACAATGAGCAGTTCTTC. Amino acid sequence: CSASSRSSYNEQFF.

The CDR3 DNA reads TGTGCCAGCAGCCGGTCCCGGGACAGGGGAAGAGACTATGGCTACACCTTC. Protein product: CASSRSRDRGRDYGYTF. The chain recombines TRBV7-9 with TRBJ1-2; 10 nucleotides align to TRBD1. The CDR3 sequence is 17 residues long. In germline, CDR1 is SEHNR, CDR2 FQNEAQ (reference sequence). V shed 5 bases, J shed 3 bases, and the junction held 12 bases outside the gene matches.

V is TRBV4-1 and J is TRBJ2-3; 7 positions agree with TRBD2. The CDR3 has 13 amino acids. The germline gives CDR1 MGHRA, CDR2 YSYEKL. V gave up 3 bases and J gave up 5 bases; unmatched junction bases: 2. The CDR3 sequence is CASSHRTRDTQYF. The CDR3 DNA reads as TGCGCCAGCAGCCACCGGACTAGAGATACGCAGTATTTT.

The chain has TRBV27 and TRBJ2-6; D remains ambiguous. Germline V CDR1 and CDR2: MNHEY, SMNVEV (reference sequence). Trimming took 9 bases from V and 4 from J, leaving 10 bases between them. This CDR3 comprises 13 residues. In nucleotides, the CDR3 is TGTGCCAGTCAGGCAGGAGGGGCCAACGTCCTGACTTTC. Translated, it gives CASQAGGANVLTF.

This sequence joins TRBV28 and TRBJ2-4, with TRBD2 matching 9 bases. The V and J ends lost 5 bases and 5 bases, in that order; junction bases with no gene match: 7. The CDR3 covers 15 residues. CDR1 and CDR2 (germline): MDHEN, SYDVKM. The CDR3 sequence: CASSREGLAENIQYF. The CDR3 DNA follows: TGTGCCAGCAGTCGAGAGGGACTAGCTGAAAACATTCAGTACTTC.

The chain carries TRBV30 and TRBJ1-1; D unclear. CDR1 is GTSNPN, CDR2 SVGIG, per germline (reference sequence). CDR3 length equals 14 residues. Between the trimmed V and J ends, which lost 0 bases and 3 bases, there was a span of 11 bases. The CDR3 reads CAWSVGILDTEAFF. CDR3 in DNA: TGTGCCTGGAGTGTAGGTATCCTGGACACTGAAGCTTTCTTT. Full variable domain (outside the CDR3, taken from reference TRBV30 and TRBJ1-1): SQTIHQWPATLVQPVGSPLSLECTVEGTSNPNLYWYRQAAGRGLQLLFYSVGIGQISSEVPQNLSASRPQDRQFILSSKKLLLSDSGFYLCAWSVGILDTEAFFGQGTRLTVV.

V usage is TRBV27 and J usage is TRBJ2-1; 7 bases map to TRBD2. The V and J ends lost 0 bases and 7 bases, in that order; junction bases with no gene match: 6. Germline V gene sequence: CDR1 MNHEY, CDR2 SMNVEV (reference sequence). The CDR3 length is 15 residues. Here the CDR3 DNA reads TGTGCCAGCAGTTTATCGGCGGGAGTAGGGAATGAGCAGTTCTTC. It translates to CASSLSAGVGNEQFF.

The J gene is TRBJ2-5, the V gene TRBV29-1, with TRBD2 matching 9 bases. The V gene's germline CDR1 is SQVTM and CDR2 ANQGSEA. CDR3 length: 13 amino acids. CDR3 loop: CNPGREGQETQYF. CDR3 DNA sequence: TGCAACCCCGGGCGGGAGGGCCAAGAGACCCAGTACTTC.